Each of the 3 T cell receptor beta chains below was sequenced from the same sample in a study of post-analysis software for immune sequencing data. Overall study findings and caveats: Relative to controls, patients had several TRBV segments at higher frequency, with TRBV5-6, TRBV5-1 and TRBV20-1 among these.

Unique molecular identifiers featured in each of the TCR beta cDNA libraries. TCRdb called the PCR reads again in MiXCR, with one record for every CDR3 protein. The sample has about 820,000 distinct CDR3 sequences, around 53% seen once. These TCRs' antigens remain unknown. Sequencing was performed on blood. Receptors were obtained from a girl under 18 with multiple sclerosis.

The V gene is TRBV2, the J gene TRBJ2-1; 7 bases are a match to TRBD2. The ends lost 7 bases at V and 8 bases at J; junction bases unmatched: 14. Per germline, CDR1 SNHLY and CDR2 FYNNEI. The CDR3 spans 15 residues. The CDR3 loop reads CASMPGLAALYEQFF. Here the CDR3 DNA reads TGTGCCAGCATGCCGGGGCTAGCGGCTTTGTATGAGCAGTTCTTC.

This clonotype appeared a few times. V is TRBV7-2 and J is TRBJ2-3, with D possibly being TRBD1 or TRBD2 (6 bases each). Trimming took off 2 bases at V and 6 bases at J, with 27 bases between the two ends. This CDR3 region has 19 residues. The germline V gene encodes CDR1 SGHTA and CDR2 FQGNSA. The CDR3 region has the DNA TGTGCCAGCAGCTTACGAGGACACGGAGGGGGATCGCCAGGGGATACGCAGTATTTT. Its protein is CASSLRGHGGGSPGDTQYF.

The chain uses TRBV29-1 and TRBJ2-3; D not resolved. V dropped 5 bases and J dropped 11 bases, with 11 bases sitting between them. Germline CDR1 reads SQVTM; CDR2 reads ANQGSEA. This CDR3 has 10 residues. CDR3 loop: CSVSEDRQYF. As DNA, the CDR3 is TGCAGCGTTTCAGAAGATCGGCAGTATTTT.